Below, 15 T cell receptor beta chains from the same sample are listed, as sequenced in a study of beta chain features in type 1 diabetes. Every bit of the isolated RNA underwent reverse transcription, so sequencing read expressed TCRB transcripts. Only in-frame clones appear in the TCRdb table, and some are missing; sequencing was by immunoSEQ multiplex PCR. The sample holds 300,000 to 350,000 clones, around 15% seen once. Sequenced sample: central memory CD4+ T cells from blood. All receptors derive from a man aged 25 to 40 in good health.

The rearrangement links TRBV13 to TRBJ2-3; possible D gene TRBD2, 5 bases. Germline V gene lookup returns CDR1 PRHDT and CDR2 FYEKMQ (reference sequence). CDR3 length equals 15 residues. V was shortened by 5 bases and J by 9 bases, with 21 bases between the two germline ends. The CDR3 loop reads CASSPRASPVETQYF. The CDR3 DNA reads TGTGCCAGCAGCCCCCGGGCTAGCCCGGTCGAGACGCAGTATTTT.

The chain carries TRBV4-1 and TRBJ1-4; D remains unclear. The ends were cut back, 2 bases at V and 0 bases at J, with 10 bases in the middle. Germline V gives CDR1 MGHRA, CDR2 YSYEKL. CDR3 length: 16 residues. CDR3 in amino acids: CASSQPGLATNEKLFF. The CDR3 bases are TGCGCCAGCAGCCAACCGGGCCTGGCAACTAATGAAAAACTGTTTTTT.

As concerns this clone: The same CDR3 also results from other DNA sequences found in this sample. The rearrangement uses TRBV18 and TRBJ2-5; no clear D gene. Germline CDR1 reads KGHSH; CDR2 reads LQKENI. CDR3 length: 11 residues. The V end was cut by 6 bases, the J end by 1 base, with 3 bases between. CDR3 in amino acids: CASSPQETQYF. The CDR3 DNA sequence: TGTGCCAGCTCCCCCCAAGAGACCCAGTACTTC.

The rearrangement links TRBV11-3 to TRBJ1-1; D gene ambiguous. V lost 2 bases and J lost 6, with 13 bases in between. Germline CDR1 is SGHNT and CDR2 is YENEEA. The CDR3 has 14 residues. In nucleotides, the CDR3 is TGTGCCAGCAGCTTAAGTCGAGCGGGTGCTGAAGCTTTCTTT. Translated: CASSLSRAGAEAFF.

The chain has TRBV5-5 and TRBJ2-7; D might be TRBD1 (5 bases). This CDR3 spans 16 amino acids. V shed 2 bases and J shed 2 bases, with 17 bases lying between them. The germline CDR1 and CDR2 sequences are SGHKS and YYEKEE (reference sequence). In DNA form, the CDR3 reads TGTGCCAGCAGCTTCTGGATGATCGACAGAGCCTACGAGCAGTACTTC. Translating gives CASSFWMIDRAYEQYF.

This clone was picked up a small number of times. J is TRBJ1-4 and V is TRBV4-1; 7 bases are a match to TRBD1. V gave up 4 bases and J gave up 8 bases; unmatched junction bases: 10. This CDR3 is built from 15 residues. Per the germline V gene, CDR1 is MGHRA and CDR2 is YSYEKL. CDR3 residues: CASSPRQGEYEKLFF. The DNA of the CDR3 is TGCGCCAGCAGCCCTCGACAGGGAGAGTACGAAAAACTGTTTTTT.

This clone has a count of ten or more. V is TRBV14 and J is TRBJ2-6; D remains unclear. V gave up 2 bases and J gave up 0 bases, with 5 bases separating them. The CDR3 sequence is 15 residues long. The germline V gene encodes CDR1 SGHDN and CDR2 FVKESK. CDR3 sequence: CASSQYNSGANVLTF. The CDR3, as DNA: TGTGCCAGCAGCCAATATAACTCTGGGGCCAACGTCCTGACTTTC.

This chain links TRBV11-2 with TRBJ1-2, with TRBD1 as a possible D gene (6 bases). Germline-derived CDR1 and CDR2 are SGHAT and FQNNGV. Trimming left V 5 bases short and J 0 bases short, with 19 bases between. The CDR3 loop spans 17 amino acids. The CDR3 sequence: CASSPLISRGANYGYTF. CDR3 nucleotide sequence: TGTGCCAGCAGCCCCCTCATTTCCAGGGGAGCTAACTATGGCTACACCTTC.

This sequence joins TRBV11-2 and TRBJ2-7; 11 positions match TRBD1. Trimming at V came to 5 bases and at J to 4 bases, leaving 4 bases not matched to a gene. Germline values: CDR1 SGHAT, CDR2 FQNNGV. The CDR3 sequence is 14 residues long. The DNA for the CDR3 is TGTGCCAGCAGCCTGGACAGGGGGCGTTACGAGCAGTACTTC. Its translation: CASSLDRGRYEQYF.

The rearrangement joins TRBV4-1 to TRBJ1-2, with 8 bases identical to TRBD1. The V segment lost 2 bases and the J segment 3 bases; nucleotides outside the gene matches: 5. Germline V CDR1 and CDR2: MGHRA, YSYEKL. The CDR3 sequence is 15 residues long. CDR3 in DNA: TGCGCCAGCAGCCAAAGACAGGGGCCTCACTATGGCTACACCTTC. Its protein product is CASSQRQGPHYGYTF.

The CDR3 DNA is TGTGCCAGTTATCAAGCGAGGGGGTACAATGAGCAGTTCTTC. It yields the protein CASYQARGYNEQFF. V is TRBV6-1 and J is TRBJ2-1; a weak D match, TRBD1 (6 bases). The CDR3 runs 14 residues. Germline assignment: CDR1 MNHNS and CDR2 SASEGT. Deletions cut 9 bases from V and 4 bases from J, with 16 bases between.

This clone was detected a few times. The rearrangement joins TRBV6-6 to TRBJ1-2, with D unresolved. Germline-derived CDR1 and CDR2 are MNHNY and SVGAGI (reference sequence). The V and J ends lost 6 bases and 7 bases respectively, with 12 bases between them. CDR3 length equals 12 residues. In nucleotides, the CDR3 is TGTGCCAGCAGGATGGACGCGGCTGGCTACACCTTC. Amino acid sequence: CASRMDAAGYTF.

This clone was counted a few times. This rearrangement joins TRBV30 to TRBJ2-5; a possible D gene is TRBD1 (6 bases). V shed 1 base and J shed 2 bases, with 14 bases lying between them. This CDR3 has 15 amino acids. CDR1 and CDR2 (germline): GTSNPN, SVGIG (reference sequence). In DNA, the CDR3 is TGTGCCTGGAGTGCAACACAGGGAGTTCAAGAGACCCAGTACTTC. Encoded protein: CAWSATQGVQETQYF.

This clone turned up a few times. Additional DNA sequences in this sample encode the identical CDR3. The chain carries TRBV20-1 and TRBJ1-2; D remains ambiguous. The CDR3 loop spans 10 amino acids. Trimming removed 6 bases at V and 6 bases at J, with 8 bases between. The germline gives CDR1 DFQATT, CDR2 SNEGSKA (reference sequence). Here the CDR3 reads CSASFNGYTF. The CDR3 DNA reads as TGCAGTGCCTCCTTCAATGGCTACACCTTC.

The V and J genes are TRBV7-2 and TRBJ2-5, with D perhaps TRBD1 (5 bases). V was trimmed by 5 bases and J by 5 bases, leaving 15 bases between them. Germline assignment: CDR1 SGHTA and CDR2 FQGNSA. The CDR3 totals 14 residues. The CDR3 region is CASSAQGYGETQYF. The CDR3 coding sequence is TGTGCCAGCAGCGCCCAGGGTTACGGGGAGACCCAGTACTTC.